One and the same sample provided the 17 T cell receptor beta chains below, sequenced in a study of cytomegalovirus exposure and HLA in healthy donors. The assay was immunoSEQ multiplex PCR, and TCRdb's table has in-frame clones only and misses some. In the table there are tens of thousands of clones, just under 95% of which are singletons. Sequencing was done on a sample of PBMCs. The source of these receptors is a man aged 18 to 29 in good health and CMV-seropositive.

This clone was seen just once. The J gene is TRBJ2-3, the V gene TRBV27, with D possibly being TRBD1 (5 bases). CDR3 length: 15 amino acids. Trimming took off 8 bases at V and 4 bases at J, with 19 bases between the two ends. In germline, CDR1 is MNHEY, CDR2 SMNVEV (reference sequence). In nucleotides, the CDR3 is TGTGCCAGCTCGACGGGTAATAGGGGCCCAGATACGCAGTATTTT. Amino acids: CASSTGNRGPDTQYF.

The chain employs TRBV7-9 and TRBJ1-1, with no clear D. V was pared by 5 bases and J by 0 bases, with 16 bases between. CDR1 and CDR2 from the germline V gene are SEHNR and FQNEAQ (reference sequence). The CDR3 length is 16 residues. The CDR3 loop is CASSDHGDAMNTEAFF. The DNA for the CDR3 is TGTGCCAGCAGCGATCACGGAGACGCAATGAACACTGAAGCTTTCTTT. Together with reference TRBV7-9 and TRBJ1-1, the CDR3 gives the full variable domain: DTGVSQNPRHKITKRGQNVTFRCDPISEHNRLYWYRQTLGQGPEFLTYFQNEAQLEKSRLLSDRFSAERPKGSFSTLEIQRTEQGDSAMYLCASSDHGDAMNTEAFFGQGTRLTVV.

The CDR3 spells CASSSAGRGYTF. The CDR3 nucleotides are TGTGCCAGCAGTTCCGCGGGGCGTGGCTACACCTTC. This chain joins TRBV7-9 and TRBJ1-2; D is perhaps TRBD1 (5 bases). The CDR3 spans 12 residues. The germline V gene has CDR1 SEHNR and CDR2 FQNEAQ (reference sequence). V was clipped by 6 bases and J by 7 bases, with 12 bases between them.

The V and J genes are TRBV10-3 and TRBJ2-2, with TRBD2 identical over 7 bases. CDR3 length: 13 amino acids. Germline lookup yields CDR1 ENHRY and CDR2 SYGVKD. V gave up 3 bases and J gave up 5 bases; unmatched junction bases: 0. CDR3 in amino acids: CAISEAGTGELFF. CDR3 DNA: TGTGCCATCAGTGAAGCGGGAACCGGGGAGCTGTTTTTT.

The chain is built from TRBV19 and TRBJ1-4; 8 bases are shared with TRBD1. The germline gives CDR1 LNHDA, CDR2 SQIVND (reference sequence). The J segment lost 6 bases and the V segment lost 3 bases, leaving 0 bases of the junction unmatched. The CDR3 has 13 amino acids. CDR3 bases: TGTGCCAGTAGTATGACAGGGGATGAAAAACTGTTTTTT. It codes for CASSMTGDEKLFF. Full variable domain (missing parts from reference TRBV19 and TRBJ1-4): DGGITQSPKYLFRKEGQNVTLSCEQNLNHDAMYWYRQDPGQGLRLIYYSQIVNDFQKGDIAEGYSVSREKKESFPLTVTSAQKNPTAFYLCASSMTGDEKLFFGSGTQLSVL.

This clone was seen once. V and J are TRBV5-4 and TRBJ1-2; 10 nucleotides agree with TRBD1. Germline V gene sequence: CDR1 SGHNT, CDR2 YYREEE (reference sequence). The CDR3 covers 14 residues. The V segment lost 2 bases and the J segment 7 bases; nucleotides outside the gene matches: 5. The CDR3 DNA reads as TGTGCCAGCAGCTTCAGTGACAGGGGGCTTGGCTACACCTTC. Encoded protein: CASSFSDRGLGYTF.

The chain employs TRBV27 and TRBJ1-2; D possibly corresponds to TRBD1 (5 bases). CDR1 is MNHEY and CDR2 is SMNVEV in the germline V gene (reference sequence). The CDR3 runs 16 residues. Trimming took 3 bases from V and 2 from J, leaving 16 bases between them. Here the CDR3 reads CASSFSSRSGNYGYTF. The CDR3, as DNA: TGTGCCAGCAGTTTTTCTAGTAGGTCAGGGAACTATGGCTACACCTTC.

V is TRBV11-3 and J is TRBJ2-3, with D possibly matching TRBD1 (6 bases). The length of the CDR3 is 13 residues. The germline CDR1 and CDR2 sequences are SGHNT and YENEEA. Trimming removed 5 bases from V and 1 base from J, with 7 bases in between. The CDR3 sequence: CASSGQRTDTQYF. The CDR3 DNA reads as TGTGCCAGCAGCGGACAGCGCACAGATACGCAGTATTTT. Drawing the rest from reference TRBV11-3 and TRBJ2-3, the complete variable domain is EAGVVQSPRYKIIEKKQPVAFWCNPISGHNTLYWYLQNLGQGPELLIRYENEEAVDDSQLPKDRFSAERLKGVDSTLKIQPAELGDSAVYLCASSGQRTDTQYFGPGTRLTVL.

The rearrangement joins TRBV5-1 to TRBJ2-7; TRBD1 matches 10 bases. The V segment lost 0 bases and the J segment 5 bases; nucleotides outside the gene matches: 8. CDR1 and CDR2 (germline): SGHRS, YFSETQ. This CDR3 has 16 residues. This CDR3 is CASSLDVGQGFNEQYF. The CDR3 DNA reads TGCGCCAGCAGCTTGGATGTGGGACAGGGGTTTAACGAGCAGTACTTC.

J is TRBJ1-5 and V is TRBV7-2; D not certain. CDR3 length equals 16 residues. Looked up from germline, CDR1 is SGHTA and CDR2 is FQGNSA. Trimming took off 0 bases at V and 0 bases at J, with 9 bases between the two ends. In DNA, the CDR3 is TGTGCCAGCAGCTTAGCCGGCGGAAATAGCAATCAGCCCCAGCATTTT. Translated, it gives CASSLAGGNSNQPQHF.

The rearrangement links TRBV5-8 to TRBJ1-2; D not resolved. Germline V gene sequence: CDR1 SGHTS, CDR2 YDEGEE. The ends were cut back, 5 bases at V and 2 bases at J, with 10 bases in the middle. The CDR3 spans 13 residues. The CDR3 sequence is CASSLAFNYGYTF. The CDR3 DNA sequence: TGTGCCAGCAGTCTCGCGTTCAACTATGGCTACACCTTC.

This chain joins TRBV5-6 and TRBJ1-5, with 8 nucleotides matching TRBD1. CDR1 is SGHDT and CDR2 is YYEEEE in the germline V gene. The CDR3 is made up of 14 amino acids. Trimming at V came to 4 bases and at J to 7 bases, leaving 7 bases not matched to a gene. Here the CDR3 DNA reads TGTGCCAGCAGCAGATGGGCAGGGGGCCAGCCCCAGCATTTT. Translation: CASSRWAGGQPQHF.

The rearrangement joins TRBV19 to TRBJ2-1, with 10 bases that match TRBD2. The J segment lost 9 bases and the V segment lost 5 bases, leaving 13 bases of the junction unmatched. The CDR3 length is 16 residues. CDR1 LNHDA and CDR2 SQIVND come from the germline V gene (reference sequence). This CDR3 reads CASSQPRAGGHGEQFF. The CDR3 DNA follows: TGTGCCAGTAGTCAACCAAGAGCGGGGGGGCACGGTGAGCAGTTCTTC.

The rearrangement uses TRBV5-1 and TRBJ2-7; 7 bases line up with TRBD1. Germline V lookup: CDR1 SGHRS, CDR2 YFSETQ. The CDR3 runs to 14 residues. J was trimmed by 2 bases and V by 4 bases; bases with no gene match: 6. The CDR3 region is CASSPGQMPYEQYF. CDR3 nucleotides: TGCGCCAGCAGCCCGGGACAGATGCCCTACGAGCAGTACTTC.

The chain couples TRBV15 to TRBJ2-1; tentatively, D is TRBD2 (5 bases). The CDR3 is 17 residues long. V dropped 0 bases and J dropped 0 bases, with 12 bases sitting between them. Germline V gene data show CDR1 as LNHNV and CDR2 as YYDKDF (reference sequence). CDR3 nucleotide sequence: TGTGCCACCAGCAGAGATCGAAGAGGGAGCTCCTACAATGAGCAGTTCTTC. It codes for CATSRDRRGSSYNEQFF.

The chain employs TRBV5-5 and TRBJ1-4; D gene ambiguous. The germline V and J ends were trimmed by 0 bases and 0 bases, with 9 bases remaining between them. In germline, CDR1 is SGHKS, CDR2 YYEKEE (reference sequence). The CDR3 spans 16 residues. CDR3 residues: CASSLGMGATNEKLFF. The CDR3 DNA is TGTGCCAGCAGCTTGGGCATGGGAGCAACTAATGAAAAACTGTTTTTT.

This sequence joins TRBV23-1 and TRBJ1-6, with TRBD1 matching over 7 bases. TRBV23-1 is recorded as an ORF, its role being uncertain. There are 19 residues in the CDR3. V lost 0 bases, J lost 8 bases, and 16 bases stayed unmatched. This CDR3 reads CASSQSKGAGMWIDSPLHF. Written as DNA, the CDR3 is TGCGCCAGCAGTCAATCTAAGGGGGCAGGGATGTGGATTGATTCACCCCTCCACTTT.